This T cell receptor beta chain derives from a study of PD-1 blockade in classical Hodgkin lymphoma. On the study more broadly: A 3 mg/kg intravenous dose of nivolumab was received by patients every 2 weeks. Findings of the study overall: Complete responders' diversity at baseline resembled that of newly diagnosed patients.

In regard to this clone: Its antigen is undetermined.

The CDR3 covers 13 residues. Germline-derived CDR1 and CDR2 are SGHAT and FQNNGV. With 2 bases removed from V and 1 base from J, the gap between germline ends came to 5 bases. Clones were read by immunoSEQ multiplex PCR, and TCRdb kept only the in-frame ones, dropping some. Of about 97,000 clones in the sample, around nine tenths were seen once. There was relapse after autologous stem cell transplantation in every patient, and there was variation in brentuximab vedotin exposure. Sequencing was performed on peripheral blood mononuclear cells (PBMCs), taken before the second cycle of nivolumab. The receptor comes from a human donor with classical Hodgkin lymphoma. This chain connects TRBV11-2 to TRBJ1-2; D is unresolved. For the CDR3, the DNA is TGTGCCAGCAGCTTACTCTATAACTATGGCTACACCTTC. Encoded protein: CASSLLYNYGYTF.